This entry lists 22 T cell receptor beta chains sequenced from one sample in a study of blood T cell repertoires in COVID-19. Produced via immunoSEQ multiplex PCR; TCRdb's table is partial and in-frame only. The data contain 150,000 to 200,000 clones, more than 60% of them seen just once; the ten biggest clones take up around 3%. The material sequenced was peripheral blood. The origin of the receptors is a man aged 65 to 85 with acute or convalescent COVID-19.

The V call is TRBV4-2, the J call TRBJ1-6, with 9 bases that match TRBD1. Germline-derived CDR1 and CDR2 are LGHNA and YNFKEQ. V was clipped by 8 bases and J by 9 bases; unmatched bases: 5. This CDR3 has 13 residues. CDR3 coding DNA: TGTGCCAGCGCACAGGGGGCGGCTTCACCCCTCCACTTT. Protein product: CASAQGAASPLHF.

The J gene is TRBJ2-7, the V gene TRBV4-3; a weak D match, TRBD2 (5 bases). There are 14 residues in the CDR3. V lost 0 bases and J 1 base, leaving 7 bases between the germline ends. Germline CDR1 is LGHNA and CDR2 is YSLEER. CDR3 DNA sequence: TGCGCCAGCAGCCAAGATCCGGGGTCCTACGAGCAGTACTTC. It specifies CASSQDPGSYEQYF.

The rearrangement joins TRBV12-3 or TRBV12-4 to TRBJ2-7; D is uncertain. The CDR3 runs 13 residues. Trimming took 3 bases from V and 2 from J, leaving 8 bases between them. The CDR3 DNA reads as TGTGCCAGCAGTTTTCACACCACCTACGAGCAGTACTTC. As protein: CASSFHTTYEQYF.

The rearrangement links TRBV11-3 to TRBJ2-1; 10 nucleotides agree with TRBD2. Germline CDR1 is SGHNT and CDR2 is YENEEA. V shed 1 base and J 5 bases; nucleotides not matched to a gene: 8. The CDR3 covers 17 residues. The CDR3 DNA follows: TGTGCCAGCAGCTTAGGCCTAGCGGGAGCTACACACAATGAGCAGTTCTTC. This translates into CASSLGLAGATHNEQFF.

This rearrangement joins TRBV28 to TRBJ1-5; TRBD1 matches 8 bases. Germline-derived CDR1 and CDR2 are MDHEN and SYDVKM. The V segment lost 5 bases and the J segment 1 base; nucleotides outside the gene matches: 4. The CDR3 has 15 amino acids. The CDR3 sequence: CASSARQGSNQPQHF. CDR3 DNA: TGTGCCAGCAGTGCCAGACAGGGGAGCAATCAGCCCCAGCATTTT.

The chain recombines TRBV5-1 with TRBJ2-7; the match to TRBD1 covers 11 bases. The CDR3 length is 14 residues. The V gene's germline CDR1 is SGHRS and CDR2 YFSETQ. The junction had 5 bases not matched to a gene; V was cut back by 4 bases and J by 5 bases. CDR3 sequence (DNA): TGCGCCAGCAGCCAAAGGGGACAGGGGGACGAGCAGTACTTC. Translation: CASSQRGQGDEQYF.

The genes are TRBV5-1 and TRBJ1-4, with 10 bases matching TRBD1. The CDR3 runs 15 residues. Germline trimming cut 5 bases from V and 6 bases from J; bases unmatched to any gene: 7. Germline V lookup: CDR1 SGHRS, CDR2 YFSETQ. Here the CDR3 DNA reads TGCGCCAGCAGACCGACAGGGGGCGCGGATGAAAAACTGTTTTTT. This translates into CASRPTGGADEKLFF.

The count of this clone is one. The chain has TRBV7-9 and TRBJ1-3, with D perhaps TRBD1 (5 bases). CDR3 length: 15 amino acids. Germline CDR1 SEHNR, CDR2 FQNEAQ (reference sequence). Trimming removed 2 bases from V and 0 bases from J, with 8 bases in between. The CDR3, as DNA: TGTGCCAGCAGCTTACAGGGAACCTCTGGAAACACCATATATTTT. Translated: CASSLQGTSGNTIYF.

This sequence joins TRBV12-3 or TRBV12-4 and TRBJ2-1; TRBD1 matches at 8 bases. The CDR3 contains 13 residues. J was trimmed by 7 bases and V by 6 bases; bases with no gene match: 5. Here the CDR3 DNA reads TGTGCCAGCAGGGACAGGGTCGGAAATGAGCAGTTCTTC. This gives the protein CASRDRVGNEQFF.

The genes are TRBV12-3 or TRBV12-4 and TRBJ2-4, with 9 bases matching TRBD1. The V and J ends lost 5 bases and 7 bases, in that order; junction bases with no gene match: 3. The CDR3 totals 13 residues. CDR3 in amino acids: CASSEDRGNIQYF. CDR3 in DNA: TGTGCCAGCAGTGAGGACAGGGGCAACATTCAGTACTTC.

In this sample, this clone turned up once. The chain joins TRBV9 to TRBJ1-3, with D hard to call. Deletions cut 1 base from V and 0 bases from J, with 5 bases between. This CDR3 region has 14 residues. The germline V gene has CDR1 SGDLS and CDR2 YYNGEE. CDR3 coding DNA: TGTGCCAGCAGCGTAACAGACTCTGGAAACACCATATATTTT. Encoded protein: CASSVTDSGNTIYF.

The gene calls are TRBV21-1 and TRBJ1-1; TRBD1 reflects the table's D call only, with no check against the DNA. TRBV21-1 corresponds to a pseudogene. The CDR3 extends over 13 amino acids. The DNA for the CDR3 is TGTGCCAGCTGCCCAGGGCACCCGGCTGAAGCTTTCTTT. It translates to CASCPGHPAEAFF.

This clone was seen only once. The rearrangement uses TRBV6-4 and TRBJ2-7; TRBD2 aligns across 12 bases. The CDR3 totals 17 residues. Germline CDR1 reads MRHNA; CDR2 reads SNTAGT. With 11 bases clipped from V and 4 bases from J, the junction kept 18 bases outside the gene matches. CDR3 protein: CAGTRWTSGTLEYEQYF. The CDR3 DNA follows: TGTGCCGGGACAAGGTGGACTAGCGGGACGTTGGAGTACGAGCAGTACTTC.

This chain links TRBV7-2 with TRBJ2-4, with 7 bases identical to TRBD2. V shed 5 bases, J shed 7 bases, and the junction held 11 bases outside the gene matches. The length of the CDR3 is 15 residues. CDR1 is SGHTA, CDR2 FQGNSA, per germline. This CDR3 is CASSPSPGTTNIQYF. CDR3 nucleotide sequence: TGTGCCAGCAGCCCAAGTCCCGGGACTACGAACATTCAGTACTTC.

The rearrangement links TRBV4-2 to TRBJ1-6; tentative D call: TRBD1 (5 bases). The CDR3 has 20 residues. Germline lookup yields CDR1 LGHNA and CDR2 YNFKEQ. Trimming cost V 0 bases and J 10 bases, with 28 bases left between them. CDR3 region: CASSQDIRRDYRAFRSPLHF. For the CDR3, the DNA is TGTGCCAGCAGCCAAGACATCCGCCGGGACTATAGGGCCTTTAGGTCACCCCTCCACTTT.

This clone was seen a handful of times. The genes are TRBV4-3 and TRBJ2-7, with D perhaps matching TRBD1 (5 bases). The CDR3 runs to 15 residues. The ends were cut back, 3 bases at V and 3 bases at J, with 15 bases in the middle. Germline CDR1 and CDR2: LGHNA and YSLEER. The CDR3 region is CASSQNNRQFYEQYF. The CDR3 DNA reads TGCGCCAGCAGCCAGAACAATCGACAGTTCTACGAGCAGTACTTC.

This clone was counted many times. The chain is built from TRBV6-4 and TRBJ1-2; D uncertain. The CDR3 has 14 residues. V lost 6 bases and J 2 bases, leaving 13 bases between the germline ends. In germline, CDR1 is MRHNA, CDR2 SNTAGT. CDR3 amino acids: CASREGGSNYGYTF. CDR3 nucleotide sequence: TGTGCCAGCAGAGAGGGAGGCTCGAACTATGGCTACACCTTC.

The chain couples TRBV28 to TRBJ1-4, with D unresolved. The V end lost 5 bases, the J end lost 8 bases, and 6 bases lay between the germline ends. Germline lookup yields CDR1 MDHEN and CDR2 SYDVKM. The CDR3 covers 11 residues. DNA for the CDR3: TGTGCCAGCAGTCCCCTCGAAAAACTGTTTTTT. Residues: CASSPLEKLFF.

The V and J genes are TRBV11-1 and TRBJ2-5; tentatively, D is TRBD2 (5 bases). The germline CDR1 and CDR2 sequences are SGHAT and FQDESV (reference sequence). The CDR3 runs to 12 residues. V was cut by 3 bases and J by 4 bases, with 6 bases left in between. The CDR3 sequence: CASSFGGETQYF. The CDR3 DNA is TGTGCCAGCAGCTTTGGAGGAGAGACCCAGTACTTC.

V is TRBV28 and J is TRBJ1-2, with D perhaps TRBD1 (6 bases). V was trimmed by 6 bases and J by 0 bases, leaving 14 bases between them. The CDR3 has 15 amino acids. The germline V gene has CDR1 MDHEN and CDR2 SYDVKM. As DNA, the CDR3 is TGTGCCAGCAGCCCAACAGGGCTAGCTAACTATGGCTACACCTTC. It codes for CASSPTGLANYGYTF.

CDR3 loop: CASSYDEDTEAFF. CDR3 bases: TGTGCCAGCAGTTACGATGAGGACACTGAAGCTTTCTTT. This chain joins TRBV6-2 or TRBV6-3 and TRBJ1-1; D ambiguous. This CDR3 region has 13 residues. Germline-derived CDR1 and CDR2 are MNHEY and SVGEGT. The V end was cut by 2 bases, the J end by 3 bases, with 7 bases between.

The chain has TRBV7-9 and TRBJ2-3; D ambiguous. Trimming pared 6 bases from V and 1 base from J, leaving 5 bases between. The CDR3 totals 12 residues. The germline V gene encodes CDR1 SEHNR and CDR2 FQNEAQ (reference sequence). The CDR3 protein is CASRSGTDTQYF. CDR3 DNA: TGTGCCAGCAGGTCGGGCACAGATACGCAGTATTTT.